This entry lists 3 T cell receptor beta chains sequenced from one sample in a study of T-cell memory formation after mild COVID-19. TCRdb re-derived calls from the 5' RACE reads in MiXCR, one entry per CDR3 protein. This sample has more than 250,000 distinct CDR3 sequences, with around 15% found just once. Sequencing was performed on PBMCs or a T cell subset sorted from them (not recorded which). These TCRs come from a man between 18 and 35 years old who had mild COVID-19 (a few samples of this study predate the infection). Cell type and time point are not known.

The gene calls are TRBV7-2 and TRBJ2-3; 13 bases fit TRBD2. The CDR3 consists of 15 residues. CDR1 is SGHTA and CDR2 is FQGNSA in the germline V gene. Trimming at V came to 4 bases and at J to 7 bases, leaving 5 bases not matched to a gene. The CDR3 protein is CASSSTSGGGYTQYF. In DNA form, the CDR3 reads TGTGCCAGCAGCTCCACTAGCGGGGGGGGCTATACGCAGTATTTT.

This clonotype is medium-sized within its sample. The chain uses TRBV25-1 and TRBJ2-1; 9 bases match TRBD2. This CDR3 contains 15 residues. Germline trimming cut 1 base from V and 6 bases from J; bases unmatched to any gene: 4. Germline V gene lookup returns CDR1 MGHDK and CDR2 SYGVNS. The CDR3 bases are TGTGCCAGCAGTGAATTAGCGGGGGAGGTCAATGAGCAGTTCTTC. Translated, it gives CASSELAGEVNEQFF.

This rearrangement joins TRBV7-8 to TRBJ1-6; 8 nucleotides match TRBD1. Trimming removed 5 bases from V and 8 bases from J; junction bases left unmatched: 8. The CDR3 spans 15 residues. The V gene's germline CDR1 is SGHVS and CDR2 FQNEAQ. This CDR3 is CASSAPGTGDSPLHF. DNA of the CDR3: TGTGCCAGCAGCGCACCCGGGACAGGAGATTCACCCCTCCACTTT.